The TCR beta chain under discussion was sequenced for a study of Ad26.COV2.S vaccination and SARS-CoV-2 variants. Study details: Administration of Ad26.COV2.S was intramuscular, either once or twice 56 days apart.

As to treatment: 19 received Ad26.COV2.S at low or high dose, single or two shots; about 5 received placebo; per-sample allocation not given. All samples were drawn on day 63, counting from the first vaccine or placebo injection. CDR1 SGHTS and CDR2 YDEGEE come from the germline V gene. Trimming removed 2 bases at V and 1 base at J, with 16 bases between. The CDR3 length is 17 residues. Assay: immunoSEQ multiplex PCR; the TCRdb copy retains only in-frame clones and omits some. The sample contains roughly 460,000 clones, around 89% of which appear only once. The gene calls are TRBV5-8 and TRBJ2-4, with D possibly matching TRBD2 (5 bases). The receptor's source is a person aged 18-65 years who received the Ad26.COV2.S COVID-19 vaccine or a placebo. The sample here was peripheral blood, taken in a trial of Ad26.COV2.S vaccine versus placebo. As DNA, the CDR3 is TGTGCCAGCAGCTTTTGGACGGGGATCGGGGCCAAAAACATTCAGTACTTC. This encodes CASSFWTGIGAKNIQYF. The variable domain in full, completed from reference TRBV5-8 and TRBJ2-4, reads EAGVTQSPTHLIKTRGQQATLRCSPISGHTSVYWYQQALGLGLQFLLWYDEGEERNRGNFPPRFSGRQFPNYSSELNVNALELEDSALYLCASSFWTGIGAKNIQYFGAGTRLSVL.